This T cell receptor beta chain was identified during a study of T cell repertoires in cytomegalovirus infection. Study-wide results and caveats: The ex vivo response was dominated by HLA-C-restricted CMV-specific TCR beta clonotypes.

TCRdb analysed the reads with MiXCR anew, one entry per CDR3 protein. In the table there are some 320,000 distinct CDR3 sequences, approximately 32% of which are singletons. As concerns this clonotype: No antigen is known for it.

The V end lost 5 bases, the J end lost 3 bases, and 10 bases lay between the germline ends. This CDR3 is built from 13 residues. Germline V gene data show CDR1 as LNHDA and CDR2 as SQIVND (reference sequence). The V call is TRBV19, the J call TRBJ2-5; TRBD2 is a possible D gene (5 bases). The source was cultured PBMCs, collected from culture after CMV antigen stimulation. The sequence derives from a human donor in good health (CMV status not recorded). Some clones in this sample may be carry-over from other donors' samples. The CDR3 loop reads CASSDSAEETQYF. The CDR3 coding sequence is TGTGCCAGTAGTGATAGCGCAGAAGAGACCCAGTACTTC.